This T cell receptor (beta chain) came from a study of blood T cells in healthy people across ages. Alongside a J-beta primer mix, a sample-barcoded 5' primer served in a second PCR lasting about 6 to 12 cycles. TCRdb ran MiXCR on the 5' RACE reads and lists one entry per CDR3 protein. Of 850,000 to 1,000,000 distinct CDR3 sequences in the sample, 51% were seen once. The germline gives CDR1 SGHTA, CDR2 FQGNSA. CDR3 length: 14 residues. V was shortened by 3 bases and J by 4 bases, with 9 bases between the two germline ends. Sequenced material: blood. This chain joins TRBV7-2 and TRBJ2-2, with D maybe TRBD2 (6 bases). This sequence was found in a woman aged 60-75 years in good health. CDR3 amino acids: CASSLGGPTGELFF. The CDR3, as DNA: TGTGCCAGCAGCTTGGGAGGACCCACCGGGGAGCTGTTTTTT.